The rows below give T cell receptor beta chains drawn from one sample of a study of beta chain features in type 1 diabetes. Repertoires were generated with immunoSEQ multiplex PCR, while TCRdb's copy carries only in-frame clones and drops some. The table records a few hundred thousand clones, roughly 15% of them present only once. The sample comprised naive CD4+ T cells from blood. The source is a woman aged 18-29 years in good health. The conserved cysteine and the conserved F or W are not part of the CDR3 here. Fields, in order: J gene, V gene, CDR3 protein.

j_call: TRBJ1-1
v_call: TRBV5-1
cdr3_aa: ASSSGTGNTEAF

j_call: TRBJ2-1
v_call: TRBV29-1
cdr3_aa: SVRRGASYNEQF

j_call: TRBJ2-5
v_call: TRBV9
cdr3_aa: ASSYPTGAVETQY

j_call: TRBJ2-3
v_call: TRBV5-1
cdr3_aa: ASSSQPGGRSSTDTQY

j_call: TRBJ1-1
v_call: TRBV6-5
cdr3_aa: ASSPGRDHTEAF

j_call: TRBJ2-3
v_call: TRBV4-1
cdr3_aa: ASSQFIGFQDTQY

j_call: TRBJ1-2
v_call: TRBV29-1
cdr3_aa: SVLPGAQNYGYT

j_call: TRBJ1-2
v_call: TRBV28
cdr3_aa: ASSSDSYGYT

j_call: TRBJ2-3
v_call: TRBV28
cdr3_aa: ASTVRRPDTQY

j_call: TRBJ1-2
v_call: TRBV11-1
cdr3_aa: ASSFMGGDYGYT

j_call: TRBJ2-3
v_call: TRBV5-4
cdr3_aa: ASSFRATRSADTQY

j_call: .
v_call: TRBV29-1
cdr3_aa: SAFTSYEQY

j_call: TRBJ2-1
v_call: TRBV5-1
cdr3_aa: ASSFLAGGLSNEQF

j_call: TRBJ1-1
v_call: TRBV18
cdr3_aa: ASSAAGTEAF

j_call: TRBJ2-7
v_call: TRBV30
cdr3_aa: AWSGLAGFYEQY

j_call: TRBJ2-1
v_call: TRBV28
cdr3_aa: ASHGQGNEQF

j_call: TRBJ2-7
v_call: TRBV29-1
cdr3_aa: SVGSTGPYEQY

j_call: .
v_call: TRBV27
cdr3_aa: ASSLTGSSYEQY

j_call: TRBJ1-1
v_call: TRBV15
cdr3_aa: ATSRDVSLNTEAF

j_call: TRBJ2-3
v_call: TRBV7-2
cdr3_aa: ASSPVLAGTGTDTQY

j_call: TRBJ1-4
v_call: TRBV27
cdr3_aa: ASSLLGTANEKLF

j_call: TRBJ2-7
v_call: TRBV5-1
cdr3_aa: ASSLAPGGGTYEQY

j_call: TRBJ1-3
v_call: TRBV30
cdr3_aa: AWSDWFSGNTIY

j_call: TRBJ1-1
v_call: TRBV2
cdr3_aa: ASSPTAMNTEAF

j_call: TRBJ2-1
v_call: TRBV7-2
cdr3_aa: ASSLASRGYNEQF

j_call: TRBJ1-4
v_call: TRBV29-1
cdr3_aa: SAPGGTNEKLF

j_call: TRBJ2-7
v_call: TRBV30
cdr3_aa: AWTEAGVRGEQY

j_call: TRBJ1-3
v_call: TRBV9
cdr3_aa: ASSADSSGNTIY

j_call: TRBJ2-1
v_call: TRBV29-1
cdr3_aa: SAQTGGWEQF

j_call: TRBJ2-7
v_call: TRBV28
cdr3_aa: ASSSLSTGGSEQY

j_call: TRBJ2-1
v_call: TRBV11-2
cdr3_aa: ASSFSTGELYEQF

j_call: TRBJ2-5
v_call: TRBV5-4
cdr3_aa: ASSLLLAGQETQY

j_call: TRBJ2-1
v_call: TRBV30
cdr3_aa: AWGGGESYNEQF

j_call: TRBJ2-5
v_call: TRBV30
cdr3_aa: AWSGWGGKETQY

j_call: TRBJ1-2
v_call: TRBV25-1
cdr3_aa: ASTGQAGYGYT

j_call: TRBJ1-1
v_call: TRBV4-3
cdr3_aa: ASSQEVVRQSSTATEAF

j_call: TRBJ1-2
v_call: TRBV7-9
cdr3_aa: ASSPGTGVHGYT

j_call: TRBJ2-2
v_call: TRBV29-1
cdr3_aa: SVEPQTNTGELF

j_call: TRBJ2-7
v_call: TRBV6-6
cdr3_aa: ASSLPGTGVSEQY

j_call: TRBJ2-6
v_call: TRBV2
cdr3_aa: ASSAGANVLT

j_call: TRBJ2-2
v_call: TRBV28
cdr3_aa: AWRGNTGELF